Listed below are T cell receptor beta chains from one sample, sequenced in a study of cytomegalovirus exposure and HLA in healthy donors. The repertoire was sequenced with immunoSEQ multiplex PCR; TCRdb's copy has only in-frame clones and lacks some. The data hold 150,000 to 200,000 clones, with roughly 80% observed a single time. The sample was PBMCs. These receptors were obtained from a woman in her forties or fifties in good health and CMV-seropositive. Each CDR3 is given with its conserved first and last residue. Each record gives: J gene, clone size, V gene, D gene, CDR3 DNA, CDR3 protein. A D gene is named only where the DNA matches it firmly. Expanded clones are given a class, and other clones once, few, many or no size at all.

>TRBJ2-7|-|TRBV6-5|TRBD1
TGTGCCAGCAGGAGACGGGACAGGGGAACCTACGAGCAGTACTTC
CASRRRDRGTYEQYF
>TRBJ2-2|few|TRBV18|-
TGTGCCAGCTCACCACGGAGCACCGGGGAGCTGTTTTTT
CASSPRSTGELFF
>TRBJ2-4|-|TRBV12-5|TRBD1
TGTGCTAGTGGTCCCGGGACAGGGTTTAACATTCAGTACTTC
CASGPGTGFNIQYF
>TRBJ2-1|-|TRBV5-4|-
TGTGCCAGCAGCTTGGATATCAACAACAATGAGCAGTTCTTC
CASSLDINNNEQFF
>TRBJ2-5|few|TRBV7-2|-
TGTGCCAGCAGCTTAGAGGAGGGTAACCAGTACTTC
CASSLEEGNQYF
>TRBJ2-2|-|TRBV6-5|-
TGTGCCAGCAGTTACGCGGCCGCGAACACCGGGGAGCTGTTTTTT
CASSYAAANTGELFF
>TRBJ1-1|-|TRBV30|-
TGTGCCTGGAGCCAGACAGAGAACACTGAAGCTTTCTTT
CAWSQTENTEAFF
>TRBJ1-5|-|TRBV7-7|-
TGTGCTAGCAGCTTTATCGGGGGGGGGTCGAGCAATCAGCCCCAGCATTTT
CASSFIGGGSSNQPQHF
>TRBJ1-5|-|TRBV9|-
TGTGCCAGCAGCGTCGCGGGGGGGCAGGAGCCCCAGCATTTT
CASSVAGGQEPQHF
>TRBJ1-2|-|TRBV4-1|-
TGCGCCAGCAGCCAAGCATTACAGGGACCTCCTTATGGCTACACCTTC
CASSQALQGPPYGYTF
>TRBJ2-1|-|TRBV13|-
TGTGCCAGCAGTATATACTACAATGAGCAGTTCTTC
CASSIYYNEQFF
>TRBJ1-2|-|TRBV29-1|-
TGCAGCGTTGCGCGATGGGGAGTAGCTAACTATGGCTACACCTTC
CSVARWGVANYGYTF
>TRBJ2-7|-|TRBV6-6|TRBD1
TGTGCCAGCAGTTACGGGAACGAGGGGGCGTACGAGCAGTACTTC
CASSYGNEGAYEQYF
>TRBJ1-1|few|TRBV4-1|-
TGCGCCAGCAGCCAAGAGCGGAACACTGAAGCTTTCTTT
CASSQERNTEAFF
>TRBJ2-3|-|TRBV6-4|TRBD2
TGTGCCAGCAGTGAAACTAGCGGGGGCACAGATACGCAGTATTTT
CASSETSGGTDTQYF
>TRBJ2-1|-|TRBV9|TRBD1
TGTGCCAGCAGCGTAGAGGGGACAGGGGTGAGTGAGCAGTTCTTC
CASSVEGTGVSEQFF
>TRBJ2-1|-|TRBV7-2|TRBD1
TGTGCCAGCAGCTTAGGGCAGGGGGTCACCAATGAGCAGTTCTTC
CASSLGQGVTNEQFF
>TRBJ2-7|-|TRBV5-6|TRBD2
TGTGCCAGCAGCTACGGGTTTAGCGGGGGGGCCGTGAAGTACTTC
CASSYGFSGGAVKYF
>TRBJ1-4|-|TRBV5-1|TRBD1
TGCGCCAGCAGCTTTGGGACAGGGGGGGAAAAACTGTTTTTT
CASSFGTGGEKLFF
>TRBJ1-4|-|TRBV6-1|TRBD1
TGTGCCAGCAGTGATTTTGGGACAGGGGTTATCGAAAAACTGTTTTTT
CASSDFGTGVIEKLFF
>TRBJ2-5|-|TRBV7-9|TRBD1
TGTGCCAGCAGCTCACAGGGGGGTAGTCCGATCCCCCAAGAGACCCAGTACTTC
CASSSQGGSPIPQETQYF
>TRBJ1-2|-|TRBV5-1|TRBD1
TGCGCCAGCAGCTTTGGGACAGAGGGCTACACCTTC
CASSFGTEGYTF
>TRBJ2-1|-|TRBV7-3|TRBD2
TGTGCCAGCAGCTTAGGGGGGGTTATGAATGAGCAGTTCTTC
CASSLGGVMNEQFF
>TRBJ2-7|few|TRBV5-5|-
TGTGCCAGCAGCTCAGGGGTCGTCTCCTACGAGCAGTACTTC
CASSSGVVSYEQYF
>TRBJ2-1|-|TRBV4-2|-
TGTGCCAGCAGCCAAGATCTAAGGGGGGGGGAACAGTTCTTC
CASSQDLRGGEQFF
>TRBJ1-2|-|TRBV4-1|TRBD1
TGCGCCAGCAGCCAAACCCCGGGACAGGGTAACTATGGCTACACCTTC
CASSQTPGQGNYGYTF
>TRBJ2-4|-|TRBV9|TRBD2
TGTGCCAGCAGCTTAGCTAGCGGGGGGGCAGGAAACATTCAGTACTTC
CASSLASGGAGNIQYF
>TRBJ2-6|-|TRBV6-6|-
TGTGCCAGCAGCTACGTAGGGGCTGGGGCCAACGTCCTGACTTTC
CASSYVGAGANVLTF
>TRBJ2-1|-|TRBV10-1|TRBD1
TGCGCCAGCAGCTGGACAGGGACGGGTGAGCAGTTCTTC
CASSWTGTGEQFF
>TRBJ2-5|once|TRBV5-8|-
TGTGCCAGCAGCCGATGGACACCGTACCAAGAGACCCAGTACTTC
CASSRWTPYQETQYF
>TRBJ1-6|-|TRBV6-6|-
TGTGCCAGCAGTCACAGGGCGCCGGATTCACCCCTCCACTTT
CASSHRAPDSPLHF
>TRBJ2-1|-|TRBV21-1|-
TGTGCCAGCACTCCCCGAGATGAGCAGTTCTTC
CASTPRDEQFF
>TRBJ1-2|-|TRBV11-2|-
TGTGCCAGCAGGGCCTCTTTCCGGGATACCCATGGCTACACCTTC
CASRASFRDTHGYTF
>TRBJ2-1|many|TRBV6-5|-
TGTGCCAGCGGCTTAGGACAGAGGTACAATGAGCAGTTCTTC
CASGLGQRYNEQFF
>TRBJ2-1|-|TRBV4-1|TRBD1
TGCGCCAGCAGCCCTCCGACAGGGCCGAAGATTAATGAGCAGTTCTTC
CASSPPTGPKINEQFF
>TRBJ2-1|-|TRBV27|-
TGTGCCAGCAGTGGGGGGTCGCTCGGTCCGTTCTTC
CASSGGSLGPFF
>TRBJ2-1|-|TRBV6-6|TRBD2
TGTGCCAGCATCTTCTTAGCGGGGGGGCCGAACAATGAGCAGTTCTTC
CASIFLAGGPNNEQFF
>TRBJ1-2|few|TRBV9|-
TGTGCCAGCAGCGTAGTCGGGGGTGGCTACACCTTC
CASSVVGGGYTF
>TRBJ2-2|-|TRBV29-1|-
TGCAGCGTTGAATATGGAGGGGGCAGGGGAGACACCGGGGAGCTGTTTTTT
CSVEYGGGRGDTGELFF
>TRBJ1-1|-|TRBV11-3|-
TGTGCCAGCAGCTTAATCAAGAACACTGAAGCTTTCTTT
CASSLIKNTEAFF
>TRBJ1-1|-|TRBV7-3|-
TGTGCCAGCAGCAAAAACAGGAACACTGAAGCTTTCTTT
CASSKNRNTEAFF
>TRBJ2-3|-|TRBV9|-
TGTGCCAGCAGCGCTCAACAGGAGACGCAGTATTTT
CASSAQQETQYF
>TRBJ1-5|-|TRBV5-6|TRBD1
TGTGCCAGCAGCTTGGGGACAGGGGGCTATCAGCCCCAGCATTTT
CASSLGTGGYQPQHF
>TRBJ2-5|-|TRBV6-6|TRBD1
TGTGCCAGCAGTCTGCGACAGGGAACCAAGACCCAGTACTTC
CASSLRQGTKTQYF
>TRBJ1-2|few|TRBV18|TRBD1
TGTGCCAGCTCTGCCTCGACAGGGGCCTATGGCTACACCTTC
CASSASTGAYGYTF
>TRBJ1-3|few|TRBV10-2|-
TGCGCCAGCAGAGATCCGGGACAACCTGGAAACACCATATATTTT
CASRDPGQPGNTIYF
>TRBJ1-6|-|TRBV30|TRBD1
TGTGCCTGGTCCCGGGACAGACGGAATTCACCCCTCCACTTT
CAWSRDRRNSPLHF
>TRBJ2-2|-|TRBV30|-
TGTGCCTCCCGCGGGTCAGCGGGCACCGGGGAGCTGTTTTTT
CASRGSAGTGELFF
>TRBJ2-3|-|TRBV5-4|-
TGTGCCAGCAGCTTGGGCCTAGCGACAGATACGCAGTATTTT
CASSLGLATDTQYF
>TRBJ2-6|few|TRBV6-5|-
TGTGCCAGCAGTCCAGGGTACTCTGGGGCCAACGTCCTGACTTTC
CASSPGYSGANVLTF
>TRBJ2-2|-|TRBV27|-
TGTGCCAGCAGTTCCATTTCTGACAGGGAGGCCACCGGGGAGCTGTTTTTT
CASSSISDREATGELFF